This TCR beta chain is from a study of blood T cell repertoires in COVID-19. Per germline, CDR1 MNHNS and CDR2 SASEGT. The J segment lost 1 base and the V segment lost 3 bases, leaving 12 bases of the junction unmatched. The CDR3 runs 18 residues. Assay: immunoSEQ multiplex PCR; the TCRdb copy retains only in-frame clones and omits some. Of about 98,000 clones in the sample, roughly 82% were seen once. The gene calls are TRBV6-1 and TRBJ2-3; 8 positions agree with TRBD2. The source is a man in his 70s with active or convalescent COVID-19. The sample taken for sequencing was peripheral blood. The CDR3 protein is CASSDSVGAGARTDTQYF. Here the CDR3 DNA reads TGTGCCAGCAGTGATTCGGTCGGAGCGGGGGCCCGCACAGATACGCAGTATTTT.